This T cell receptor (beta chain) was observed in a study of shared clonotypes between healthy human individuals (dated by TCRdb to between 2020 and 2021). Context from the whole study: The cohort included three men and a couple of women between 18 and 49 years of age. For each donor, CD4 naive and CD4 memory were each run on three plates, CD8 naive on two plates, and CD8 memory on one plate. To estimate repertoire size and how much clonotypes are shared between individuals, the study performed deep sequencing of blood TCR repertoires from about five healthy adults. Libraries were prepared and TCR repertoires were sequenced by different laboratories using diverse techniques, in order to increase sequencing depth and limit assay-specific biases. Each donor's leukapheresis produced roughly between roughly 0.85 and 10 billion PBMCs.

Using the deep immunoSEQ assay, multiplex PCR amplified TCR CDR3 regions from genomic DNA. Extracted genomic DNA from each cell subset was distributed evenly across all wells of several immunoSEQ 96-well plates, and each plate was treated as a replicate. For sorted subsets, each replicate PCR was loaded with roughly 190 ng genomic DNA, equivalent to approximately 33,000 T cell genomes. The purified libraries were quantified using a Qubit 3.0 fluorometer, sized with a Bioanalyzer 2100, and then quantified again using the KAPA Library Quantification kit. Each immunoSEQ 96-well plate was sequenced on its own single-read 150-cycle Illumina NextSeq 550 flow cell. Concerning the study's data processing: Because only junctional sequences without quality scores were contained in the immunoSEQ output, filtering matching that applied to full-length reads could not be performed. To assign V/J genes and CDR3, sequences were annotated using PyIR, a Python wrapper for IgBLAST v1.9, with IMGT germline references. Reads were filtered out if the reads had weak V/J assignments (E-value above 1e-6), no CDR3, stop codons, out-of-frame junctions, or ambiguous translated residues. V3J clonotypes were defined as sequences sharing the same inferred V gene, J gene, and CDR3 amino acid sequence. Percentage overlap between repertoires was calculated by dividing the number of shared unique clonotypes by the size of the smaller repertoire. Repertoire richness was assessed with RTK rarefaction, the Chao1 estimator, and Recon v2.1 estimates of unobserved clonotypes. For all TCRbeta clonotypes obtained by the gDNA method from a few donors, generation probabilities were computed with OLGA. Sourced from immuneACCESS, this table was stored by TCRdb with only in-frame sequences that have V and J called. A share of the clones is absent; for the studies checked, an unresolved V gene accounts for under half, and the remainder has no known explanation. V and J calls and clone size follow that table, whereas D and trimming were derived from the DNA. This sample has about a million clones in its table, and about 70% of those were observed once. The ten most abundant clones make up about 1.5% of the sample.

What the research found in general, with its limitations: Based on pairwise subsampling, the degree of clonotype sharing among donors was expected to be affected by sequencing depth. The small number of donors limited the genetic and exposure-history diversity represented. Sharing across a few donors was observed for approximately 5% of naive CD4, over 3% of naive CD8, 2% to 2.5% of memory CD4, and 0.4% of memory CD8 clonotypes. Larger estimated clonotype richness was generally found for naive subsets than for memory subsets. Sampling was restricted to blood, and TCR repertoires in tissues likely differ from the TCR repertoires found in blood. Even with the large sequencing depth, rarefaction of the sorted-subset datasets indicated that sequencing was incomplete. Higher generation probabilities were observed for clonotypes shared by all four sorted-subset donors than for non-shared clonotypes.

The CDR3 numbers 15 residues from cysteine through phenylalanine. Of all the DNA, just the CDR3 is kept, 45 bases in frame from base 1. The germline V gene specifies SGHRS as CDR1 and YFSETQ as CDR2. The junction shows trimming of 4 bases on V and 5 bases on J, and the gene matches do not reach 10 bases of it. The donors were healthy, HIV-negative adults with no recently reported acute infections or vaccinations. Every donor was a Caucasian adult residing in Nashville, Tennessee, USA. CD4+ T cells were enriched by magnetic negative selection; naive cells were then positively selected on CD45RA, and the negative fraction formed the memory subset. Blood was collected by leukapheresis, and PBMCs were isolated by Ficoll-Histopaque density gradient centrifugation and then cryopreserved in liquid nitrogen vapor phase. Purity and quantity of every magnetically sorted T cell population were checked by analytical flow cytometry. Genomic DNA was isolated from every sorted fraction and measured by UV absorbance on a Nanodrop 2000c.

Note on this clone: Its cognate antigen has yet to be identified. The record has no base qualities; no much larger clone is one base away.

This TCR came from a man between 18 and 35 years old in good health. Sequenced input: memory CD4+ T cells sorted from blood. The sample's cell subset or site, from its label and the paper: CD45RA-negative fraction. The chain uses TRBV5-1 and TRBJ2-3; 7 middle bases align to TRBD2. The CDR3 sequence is CASSIGLDFLDTQYF. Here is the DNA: TGCGCCAGCAGCATCGGACTAGATTTTTTAGATACGCAGTATTTT.